Each of the 29 T cell receptor beta chains below was sequenced from the same sample in a study of T cell repertoires in cytomegalovirus infection. TCRdb reprocessed the reads with MiXCR, giving one entry per CDR3 protein. The sample records about 770,000 distinct CDR3 sequences, roughly 28% being singletons. No antigen has been assigned to these receptors. The specimen was cultured CD8+ T cells from PBMCs, collected from culture after CMV antigen stimulation. Receptor source: a human donor in good health (CMV status not recorded). Some clones in this sample may be carry-over from other donors' samples.

Of note for this clonotype: Germline is not matched at one junction end, which may reflect a read error. The rearrangement uses TRBV7-9 and TRBJ2-2; D ambiguous. There are 16 residues in the CDR3. The germline gives CDR1 SEHNR, CDR2 FQNEAQ (reference sequence). The CDR3 sequence is CASSLQTRPNTGELFF. The CDR3 bases are TGTGCCAGCAGCCTTCAGACACGCCCGAACACTGGGGAGCTGTTTTTT.

The chain uses TRBV3-1 and TRBJ1-2, with D perhaps matching TRBD1 (6 bases). The V and J ends lost 0 bases and 7 bases respectively, with 21 bases between them. The CDR3 is 17 amino acids. CDR1 is LGHDT, CDR2 YNNKEL, per germline (reference sequence). The CDR3 protein is CASSQEGGNARLAGYTF. CDR3 coding DNA: TGTGCCAGCAGCCAAGAAGGGGGGAACGCGAGGCTAGCTGGCTACACCTTC.

The gene calls are TRBV6-6 and TRBJ2-6; D possibly matches TRBD1 or TRBD2 (5 bases each). The V and J ends lost 4 bases and 0 bases respectively, with 7 bases between them. The CDR3 runs to 15 residues. Germline CDR1 MNHNY, CDR2 SVGAGI (reference sequence). Written as DNA, the CDR3 is TGTGCCAGCAGTTCAGGGAGCTCTGGGGCCAACGTCCTGACTTTC. Encoded protein: CASSSGSSGANVLTF.

This clonotype came up many times. J is TRBJ1-5 and V is TRBV7-9, with D tentatively TRBD1 (6 bases). The CDR3 extends over 14 amino acids. V was trimmed by 3 bases and J by 3 bases, leaving 9 bases between them. Germline V gives CDR1 SEHNR, CDR2 FQNEAQ (reference sequence). This chain's CDR3 is CASSFTGSNQPQHF. CDR3 bases: TGTGCCAGCAGCTTCACAGGGTCCAATCAGCCCCAGCATTTT.

The V and J genes are TRBV5-6 and TRBJ1-1; TRBD1 is a possible D gene (5 bases). This CDR3 has 18 residues. In germline, CDR1 is SGHDT, CDR2 YYEEEE. V was cut by 7 bases and J by 1 base, with 26 bases left in between. The CDR3 here is CASLVQRGLLYTNTEAFF. The DNA of the CDR3 is TGTGCCAGCTTGGTACAAAGGGGACTTCTTTACACGAACACTGAAGCTTTCTTT.

The V and J genes are TRBV7-4 and TRBJ1-1; maybe TRBD1 (5 bases). Between the trimmed V and J ends, which lost 1 base and 12 bases, there was a span of 15 bases. Germline lookup yields CDR1 SGHVT and CDR2 SQSDAQ. This CDR3 region has 13 residues. The CDR3 nucleotides are TGTGCCAGCAGCTTAGTGGGAGGTTCAGGGACTTTCTTT. It codes for CASSLVGGSGTFF.

The V gene is TRBV27, the J gene TRBJ2-3; D not resolved. V was clipped by 2 bases and J by 0 bases, with 12 bases between them. Germline CDR1 reads MNHEY; CDR2 reads SMNVEV (reference sequence). This CDR3 spans 16 amino acids. For the CDR3, the DNA is TGTGCCAGCAGTTTAAAGTTGCTAAGCAGCACAGATACGCAGTATTTT. It encodes CASSLKLLSSTDTQYF.

With respect to this clonotype: The junction departs from germline at one end; a sequencing error may be responsible. V usage is TRBV2 and J usage is TRBJ1-2, with TRBD1 as a possible D gene (5 bases). CDR1 is SNHLY and CDR2 is FYNNEI in the germline V gene. The CDR3 runs 11 residues. CDR3 DNA sequence: TGTGCCCGCAGGGACAACTATGGCTACACCTTC. It specifies CARRDNYGYTF.

The chain uses TRBV2 and TRBJ2-2; tentative D call: TRBD1 (5 bases). There are 15 residues in the CDR3. Germline CDR1 reads SNHLY; CDR2 reads FYNNEI. V lost 4 bases, J lost 1 base, and 10 bases lay in between. CDR3 in DNA: TGTGCCAGCAGTGGACAGCTTCTGAACACCGGGGAGCTGTTTTTT. It is translated as CASSGQLLNTGELFF.

This clonotype has only a few counts. V and J are TRBV5-5 and TRBJ2-7, with a tentative D call TRBD1 (5 bases). Trimming pared 3 bases from V and 3 bases from J, leaving 13 bases between. The CDR3 runs to 14 residues. Germline CDR1 SGHKS, CDR2 YYEKEE (reference sequence). The CDR3 region has the DNA TGTGCCAGCAGCTATAAGAATAGGGGCTACGAGCAGTACTTC. This sequence encodes CASSYKNRGYEQYF.

This rearrangement joins TRBV6-5 to TRBJ2-1, with D possibly being TRBD2 (6 bases). With 0 bases removed from V and 0 bases from J, the gap between germline ends came to 9 bases. Germline CDR1 and CDR2: MNHEY and SVGAGI. CDR3 size: 16 residues. The CDR3 DNA is TGTGCCAGCAGTTACTCGGAGGGCGACTCCTACAATGAGCAGTTCTTC. Protein sequence: CASSYSEGDSYNEQFF.

At least ten counts were recorded for this clonotype. The chain has TRBV7-8 and TRBJ1-5, with 9 bases aligning to TRBD1. V dropped 1 base and J dropped 2; count of bases not matched to a gene: 6. Germline assignment: CDR1 SGHVS and CDR2 FQNEAQ. The CDR3 runs to 17 residues. The CDR3 nucleotides are TGTGCCAGCAGCTTAGGGCGGACAGGGGATGGCAATCAGCCCCAGCATTTT. As protein: CASSLGRTGDGNQPQHF.

In this sample, this clonotype turned up a few times. The V gene is TRBV27, the J gene TRBJ2-1; 12 nucleotides agree with TRBD1. V was pared by 2 bases and J by 5 bases, with 7 bases of the junction left unmatched. The CDR3 has 17 amino acids. Germline loops: CDR1 MNHEY, CDR2 SMNVEV (reference sequence). CDR3 nucleotides: TGTGCCAGCAGTTTACTGTGGGGACAGGGGGCCAACAATGAGCAGTTCTTC. Encoded protein: CASSLLWGQGANNEQFF.

This rearrangement joins TRBV5-6 to TRBJ2-1, with 10 bases fitting TRBD2. V lost 1 base and J lost 3; bases outside the gene matches: 7. The CDR3 is 17 residues long. Germline lookup yields CDR1 SGHDT and CDR2 YYEEEE. In nucleotides, the CDR3 is TGTGCCAGCAGCTTGTCTAGCGGGGGCGTAGTCTACAATGAGCAGTTCTTC. Protein sequence: CASSLSSGGVVYNEQFF.

The chain uses TRBV6-5 and TRBJ2-3, with 9 bases fitting TRBD1. The CDR3 loop spans 18 amino acids. CDR1 is MNHEY, CDR2 SVGAGI, per germline. The V gene end was trimmed by 5 bases and the J gene end by 3 bases; junction bases not matched to a gene: 15. The CDR3, as DNA: TGTGCCAGCAGTAAACTGGGACAGGGACTCTCGGAGACAGATACGCAGTATTTT. Protein: CASSKLGQGLSETDTQYF.

This clonotype was counted only a few times. The chain uses TRBV7-9 and TRBJ1-2; 8 bases are a match to TRBD1. Germline V lookup: CDR1 SEHNR, CDR2 FQNEAQ (reference sequence). This CDR3 has 16 amino acids. Trimming cost V 5 bases and J 4 bases; bases outside gene matches: 12. This chain's CDR3 is CASSLSPTGALYGYTF. The CDR3 region has the DNA TGTGCCAGCAGCCTCTCCCCGACAGGGGCCCTCTATGGCTACACCTTC.

This clonotype occurred many times. The chain recombines TRBV7-6 with TRBJ2-2; 9 bases fit TRBD2. The CDR3 totals 16 residues. Germline CDR1 reads SGHVS; CDR2 reads FNYEAQ. Trimming cost V 3 bases and J 3 bases; bases outside gene matches: 5. CDR3 loop: CASSLFLAGYTGELFF. DNA of the CDR3: TGTGCCAGCAGCTTGTTTCTAGCGGGGTACACCGGGGAGCTGTTTTTT.

This clonotype came up many times. The genes are TRBV7-2 and TRBJ2-3; tentatively, D is TRBD1 (5 bases). Per germline, CDR1 SGHTA and CDR2 FQGNSA. There are 14 residues in the CDR3. V lost 3 bases to trimming and J lost 5 bases, with 12 bases between them. The CDR3 sequence: CASSLGLGEDTQYF. The CDR3, as DNA: TGTGCCAGCAGCTTGGGATTAGGGGAAGATACGCAGTATTTT.

CDR3 residues: CASSLIPGMGYGYTF. The DNA of the CDR3 is TGTGCCAGCAGTTTAATACCGGGGATGGGCTATGGCTACACCTTC. V gene TRBV12-3 or TRBV12-4 combines with J gene TRBJ1-2, with D uncertain. This CDR3 is built from 15 residues. Trimming shortened V by 2 bases and J by 4 bases, and 14 bases separated the two germline ends.

This clonotype was found a few times. The chain carries TRBV4-3 and TRBJ1-6, with D possibly matching TRBD1 (6 bases). This CDR3 is built from 15 residues. Germline CDR1 is LGHNA and CDR2 is YSLEER. V lost 0 bases to trimming and J lost 9 bases, with 12 bases between them. CDR3 coding DNA: TGCGCCAGCAGCCAAGATTCAGGGGCCCTTTCACCCCTCCACTTT. Translated, it gives CASSQDSGALSPLHF.

This clonotype was observed many times. The rearrangement links TRBV7-2 to TRBJ1-4; D may be TRBD1 (6 bases). Germline-derived CDR1 and CDR2 are SGHTA and FQGNSA. The length of the CDR3 is 15 residues. V was shortened by 6 bases and J by 6 bases, with 17 bases between the two germline ends. The CDR3 sequence: CASRQTRDTHEKLFF. The CDR3 region has the DNA TGTGCCAGCAGACAAACCCGGGACACCCATGAAAAACTGTTTTTT. Drawing the rest from reference TRBV7-2 and TRBJ1-4, the complete variable domain is GAGVSQSPSNKVTEKGKDVELRCDPISGHTALYWYRQSLGQGLEFLIYFQGNSAPDKSGLPSDRFSAERTGGSVSTLTIQRTQQEDSAVYLCASRQTRDTHEKLFFGSGTQLSVL.

V and J are TRBV24-1 and TRBJ2-2; a weak D match, TRBD1 (6 bases). Looked up from germline, CDR1 is KGHDR and CDR2 is SFDVKD. CDR3 size: 17 residues. Between the trimmed V and J ends, which lost 0 bases and 3 bases, there was a span of 13 bases. CDR3: CATSDLQGSTHTGELFF. The CDR3 DNA reads as TGTGCCACCAGTGATTTGCAGGGGTCAACACACACCGGGGAGCTGTTTTTT.

The rearrangement links TRBV7-2 to TRBJ2-5; TRBD1 agrees at 11 bases. Trimming at V came to 5 bases and at J to 6 bases, leaving 8 bases not matched to a gene. In germline, CDR1 is SGHTA, CDR2 FQGNSA. The CDR3 totals 15 residues. The CDR3 reads CASSKRTGGTKTQYF. Here the CDR3 DNA reads TGTGCCAGCAGCAAACGGACAGGGGGCACGAAGACCCAGTACTTC.

This rearrangement joins TRBV6-2 or TRBV6-3 to TRBJ2-1; 9 nucleotides match TRBD2. This CDR3 comprises 14 residues. Trimming took 2 bases from V and 7 from J; bases not matched to a gene: 3. Germline V gene data show CDR1 as MNHEY and CDR2 as SVGEGT. Here the CDR3 reads CASSYAGGPNEQFF. As DNA, the CDR3 is TGTGCCAGCAGTTACGCGGGGGGGCCGAATGAGCAGTTCTTC.

This chain uses TRBV5-5 with TRBJ1-1, with no clear D. The V gene lost 1 base and the J gene lost 1 base, with 8 bases spanning the gap. Germline V gene sequence: CDR1 SGHKS, CDR2 YYEKEE (reference sequence). This CDR3 region has 14 residues. The CDR3 DNA sequence: TGTGCCAGCAGCTTGTTTTTTGAGAACACTGAAGCTTTCTTT. Translated, it gives CASSLFFENTEAFF.

The V call is TRBV2, the J call TRBJ2-1; 8 bases are shared with TRBD2. The CDR3 loop spans 15 amino acids. The junction had 8 bases not matched to a gene; V was cut back by 6 bases and J by 4 bases. Germline V lookup: CDR1 SNHLY, CDR2 FYNNEI. The CDR3 sequence is CASRAVREGYNEQFF. Here the CDR3 DNA reads TGTGCCAGCAGGGCCGTTCGGGAGGGGTACAATGAGCAGTTCTTC.

This clonotype was observed many times. The chain is built from TRBV12-3 or TRBV12-4 and TRBJ1-1, with D tentatively TRBD1 (6 bases). Trimming stripped 6 bases from V and 4 bases from J, with 9 bases between. The CDR3 spans 12 residues. CDR3 DNA: TGTGCCAGCAGGGAGGGGGGCACTGAAGCTTTCTTT. Translated: CASREGGTEAFF.

V gene TRBV2 combines with J gene TRBJ2-7, with 10 bases aligning to TRBD2. With 1 base clipped from V and 5 bases from J, the junction kept 14 bases outside the gene matches. Germline V gene sequence: CDR1 SNHLY, CDR2 FYNNEI. The CDR3 is made up of 18 amino acids. The CDR3 here is CASSEVQTSGTLLDEQYF. CDR3 bases: TGTGCCAGCAGTGAAGTCCAAACTAGCGGGACGCTTTTGGACGAGCAGTACTTC. Full variable domain (outside the CDR3, taken from reference TRBV2 and TRBJ2-7): EPEVTQTPSHQVTQMGQEVILRCVPISNHLYFYWYRQILGQKVEFLVSFYNNEISEKSEIFDDQFSVERPDGSNFTLKIRSTKLEDSAMYFCASSEVQTSGTLLDEQYFGPGTRLTVT.

The chain joins TRBV27 to TRBJ2-7; perhaps TRBD2 as D (6 bases). Germline V lookup: CDR1 MNHEY, CDR2 SMNVEV (reference sequence). CDR3 length: 13 residues. Trimming cost V 11 bases and J 3 bases, with 17 bases left between them. The DNA of the CDR3 is TGTGCCCGGTCCGGGACTCCGGTCTACGAGCAGTACGTC. Protein product: CARSGTPVYEQYV.